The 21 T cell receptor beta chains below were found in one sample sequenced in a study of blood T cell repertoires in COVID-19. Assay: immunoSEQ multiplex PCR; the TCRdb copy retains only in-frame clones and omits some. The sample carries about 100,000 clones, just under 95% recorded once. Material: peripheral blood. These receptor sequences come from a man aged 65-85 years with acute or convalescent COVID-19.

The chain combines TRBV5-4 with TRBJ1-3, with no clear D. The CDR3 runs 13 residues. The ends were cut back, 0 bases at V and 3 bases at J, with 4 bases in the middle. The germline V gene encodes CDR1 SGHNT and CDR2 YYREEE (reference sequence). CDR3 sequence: CASSLDSGNTIYF. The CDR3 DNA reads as TGTGCCAGCAGCTTGGACAGTGGAAACACCATATATTTT.

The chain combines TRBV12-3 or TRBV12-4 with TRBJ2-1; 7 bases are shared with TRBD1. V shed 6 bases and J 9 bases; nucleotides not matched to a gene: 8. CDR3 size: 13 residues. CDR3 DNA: TGTGCCAGCAGCTCCGGGACAGCTCGTGAGCAGTTCTTC. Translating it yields CASSSGTAREQFF.

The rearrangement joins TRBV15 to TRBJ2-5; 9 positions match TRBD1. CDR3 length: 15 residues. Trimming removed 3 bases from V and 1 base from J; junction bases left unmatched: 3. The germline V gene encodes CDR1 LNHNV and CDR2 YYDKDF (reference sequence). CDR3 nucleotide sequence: TGTGCCACCAGCAGCCTGGGACAGGGCCAAGAGACCCAGTACTTC. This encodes CATSSLGQGQETQYF.

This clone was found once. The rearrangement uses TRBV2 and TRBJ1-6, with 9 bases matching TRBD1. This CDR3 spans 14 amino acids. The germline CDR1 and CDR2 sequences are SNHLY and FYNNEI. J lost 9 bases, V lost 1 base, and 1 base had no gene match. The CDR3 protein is CASSEGTGVSPLHF. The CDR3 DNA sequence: TGTGCCAGCAGTGAAGGGACAGGGGTTTCACCCCTCCACTTT.

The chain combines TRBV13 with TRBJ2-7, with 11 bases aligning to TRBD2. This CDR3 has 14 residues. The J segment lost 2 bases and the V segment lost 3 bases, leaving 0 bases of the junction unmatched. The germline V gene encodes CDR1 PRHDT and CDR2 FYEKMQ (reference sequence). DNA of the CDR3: TGTGCCAGCAGCTTTAGCGGGGGGGCCTACGAGCAGTACTTC. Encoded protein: CASSFSGGAYEQYF.

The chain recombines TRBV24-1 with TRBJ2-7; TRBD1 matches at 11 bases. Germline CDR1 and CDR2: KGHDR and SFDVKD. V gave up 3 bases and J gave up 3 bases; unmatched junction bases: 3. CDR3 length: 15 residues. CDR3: CATSDAGTGGYEQYF. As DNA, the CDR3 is TGTGCCACCAGTGATGCCGGGACAGGGGGCTACGAGCAGTACTTC.

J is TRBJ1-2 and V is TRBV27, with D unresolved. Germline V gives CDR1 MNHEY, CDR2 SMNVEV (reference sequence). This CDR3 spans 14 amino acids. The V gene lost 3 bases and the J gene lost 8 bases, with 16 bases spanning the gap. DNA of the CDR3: TGTGCCAGCAGTTTTCAGACGGGAGCCCCGGGCTACACCTTC. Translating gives CASSFQTGAPGYTF.

The CDR3 coding sequence is TGTGCCAGCAGCGGGGAGGACGATTATAACTATGGCTACACCTTC. Protein sequence: CASSGEDDYNYGYTF. V gene TRBV5-4 combines with J gene TRBJ1-2, with D hard to call. V dropped 4 bases and J dropped 1 base, with 14 bases sitting between them. Germline V CDR1 and CDR2: SGHNT, YYREEE (reference sequence). CDR3 size: 15 residues.

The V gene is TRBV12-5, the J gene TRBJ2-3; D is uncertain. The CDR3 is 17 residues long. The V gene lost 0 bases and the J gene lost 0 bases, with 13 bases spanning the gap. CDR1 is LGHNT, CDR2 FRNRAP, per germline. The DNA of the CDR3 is TGTGCTAGTGGTTTGGTTACGGTAGCAGCTAGCACAGATACGCAGTATTTT. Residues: CASGLVTVAASTDTQYF. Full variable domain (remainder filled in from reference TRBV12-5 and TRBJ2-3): DARVTQTPRHKVTEMGQEVTMRCQPILGHNTVFWYRQTMMQGLELLAYFRNRAPLDDSGMPKDRFSAEMPDATLATLKIQPSEPRDSAVYFCASGLVTVAASTDTQYFGPGTRLTVL.

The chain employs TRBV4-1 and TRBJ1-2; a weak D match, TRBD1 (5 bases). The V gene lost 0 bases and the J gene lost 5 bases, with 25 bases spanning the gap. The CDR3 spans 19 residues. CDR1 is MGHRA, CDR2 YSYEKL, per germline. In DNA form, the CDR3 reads TGCGCCAGCAGCCAAGATCTAAAAAACCTCGGCCCAGGGAGGTATGGCTACACCTTC. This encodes CASSQDLKNLGPGRYGYTF.

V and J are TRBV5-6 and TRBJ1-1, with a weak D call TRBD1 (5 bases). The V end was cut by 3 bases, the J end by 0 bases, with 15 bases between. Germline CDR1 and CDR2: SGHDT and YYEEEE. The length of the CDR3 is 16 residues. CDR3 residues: CASSSLGRFLNTEAFF. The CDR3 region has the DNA TGTGCCAGCAGCTCTCTGGGGCGCTTTTTGAACACTGAAGCTTTCTTT.

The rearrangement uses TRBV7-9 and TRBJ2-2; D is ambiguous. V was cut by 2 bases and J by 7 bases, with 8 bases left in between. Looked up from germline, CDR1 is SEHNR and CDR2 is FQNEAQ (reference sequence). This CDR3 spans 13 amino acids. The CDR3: CASSLMSSGELFF. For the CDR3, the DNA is TGTGCCAGCAGCTTAATGTCCAGCGGGGAGCTGTTTTTT.

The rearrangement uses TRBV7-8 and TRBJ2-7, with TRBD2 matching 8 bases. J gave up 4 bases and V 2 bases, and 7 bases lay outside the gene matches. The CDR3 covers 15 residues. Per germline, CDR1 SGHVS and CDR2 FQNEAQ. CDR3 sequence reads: CASSLYSGATYEQYF. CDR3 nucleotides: TGTGCCAGCAGCTTATATAGCGGGGCGACGTACGAGCAGTACTTC.

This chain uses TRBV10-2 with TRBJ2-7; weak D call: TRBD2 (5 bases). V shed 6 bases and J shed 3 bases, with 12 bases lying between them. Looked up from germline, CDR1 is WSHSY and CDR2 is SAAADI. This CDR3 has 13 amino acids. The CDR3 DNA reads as TGCGCCAGCAGGGCCGAAGGACTCTACGAGCAGTACTTC. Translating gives CASRAEGLYEQYF.

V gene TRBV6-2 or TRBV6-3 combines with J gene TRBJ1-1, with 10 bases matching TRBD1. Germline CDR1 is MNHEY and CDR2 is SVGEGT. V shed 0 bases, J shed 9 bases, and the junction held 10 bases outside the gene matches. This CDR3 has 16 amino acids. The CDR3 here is CASSYSDGQGEIKAFF. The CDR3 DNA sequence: TGTGCCAGCAGTTACTCTGATGGACAGGGGGAGATAAAAGCTTTCTTT.

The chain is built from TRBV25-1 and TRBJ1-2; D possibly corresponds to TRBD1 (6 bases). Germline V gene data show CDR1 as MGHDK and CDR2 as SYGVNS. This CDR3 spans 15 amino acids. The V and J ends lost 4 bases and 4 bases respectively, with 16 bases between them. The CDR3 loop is CASSVPGAGGYGYTF. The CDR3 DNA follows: TGTGCCAGCAGTGTCCCAGGGGCGGGGGGCTATGGCTACACCTTC.

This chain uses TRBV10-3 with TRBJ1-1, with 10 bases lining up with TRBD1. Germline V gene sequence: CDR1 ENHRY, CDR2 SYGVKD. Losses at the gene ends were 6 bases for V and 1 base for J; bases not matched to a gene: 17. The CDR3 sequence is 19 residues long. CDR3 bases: TGTGCCATCAGGAAAAGACAGGGGGCTGTTCGAGATCCGAACACTGAAGCTTTCTTT. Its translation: CAIRKRQGAVRDPNTEAFF.

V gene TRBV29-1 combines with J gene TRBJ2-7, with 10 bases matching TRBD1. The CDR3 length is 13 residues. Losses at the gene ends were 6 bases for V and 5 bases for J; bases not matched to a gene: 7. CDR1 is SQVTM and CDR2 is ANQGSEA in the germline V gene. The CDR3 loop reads CSVIRDRGHEQYF. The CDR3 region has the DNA TGCAGCGTCATCCGGGACAGGGGCCACGAGCAGTACTTC.

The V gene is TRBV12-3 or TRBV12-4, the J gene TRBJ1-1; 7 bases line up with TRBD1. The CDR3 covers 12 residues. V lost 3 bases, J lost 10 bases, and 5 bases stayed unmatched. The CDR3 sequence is CASSLLGTAAFF. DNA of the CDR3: TGTGCCAGCAGTTTGTTGGGGACAGCAGCTTTCTTT.

CDR3 loop: CASSPGTGSSYNEQFF. CDR3 in DNA: TGTGCCAGCTCACCGGGGACAGGGAGTAGCTACAATGAGCAGTTCTTC. The chain combines TRBV18 with TRBJ2-1; 9 bases fit TRBD1. Germline V gene data show CDR1 as KGHSH and CDR2 as LQKENI. After removal of 3 bases from V and 3 bases from J, the junction contained 6 bases not matched to a gene. This CDR3 is 16 amino acids long.

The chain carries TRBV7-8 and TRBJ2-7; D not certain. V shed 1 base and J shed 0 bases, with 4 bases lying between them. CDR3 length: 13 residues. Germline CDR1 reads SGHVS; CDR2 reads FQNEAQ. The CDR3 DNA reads TGTGCCAGCAGCTTAGTAGTCTCCTACGAGCAGTACTTC. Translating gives CASSLVVSYEQYF.